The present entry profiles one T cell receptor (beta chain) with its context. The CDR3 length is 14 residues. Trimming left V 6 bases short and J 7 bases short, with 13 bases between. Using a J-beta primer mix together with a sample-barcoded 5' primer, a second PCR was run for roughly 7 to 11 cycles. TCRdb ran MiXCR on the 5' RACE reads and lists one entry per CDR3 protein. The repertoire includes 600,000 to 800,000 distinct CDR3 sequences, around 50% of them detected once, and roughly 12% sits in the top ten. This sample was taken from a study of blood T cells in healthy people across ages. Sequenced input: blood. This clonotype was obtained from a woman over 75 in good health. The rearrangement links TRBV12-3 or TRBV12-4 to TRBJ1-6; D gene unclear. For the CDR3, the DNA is TGTGCCAGCAGCCTGATCCGGGAAAATTCACCCCTCCACTTT. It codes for CASSLIRENSPLHF.